This TCR beta chain was profiled in a study of a mutant IDH1 vaccine in newly diagnosed glioma. Study information: With temozolomide cycles, or 4-6 weeks after radiotherapy alone, vaccination was started. Treated patients showed a male proportion of approximately 60%, a female proportion of around 40%, and a mean age of around 39 years.

Specified time point: week 5, during vaccination. What each vaccine dose contained was 300 ug of mutant IDH1 20-mer peptide, accompanied by topical imiquimod. Each of the donors came in with new WHO grade 3 or 4 astrocytomas that were IDH1-mutant and ATRX-lost. Profiling relied on immunoSEQ multiplex PCR, and the TCRdb table lists in-frame clones only, not all of them. Of over 55,000 clones in the sample, approximately 80% are singletons; the top ten hold 3% to 3.5%. With regard to this clone: Its antigen is unidentified.

Study-level findings and limits: Changes in the top peripheral T cell clonotypes seemingly had no bearing on pseudoprogression.

The sample was PBMCs, taken from a glioma patient whose treatment included an IDH1 peptide vaccine. This TCR was sampled from a woman under 30 with glioma. Some clones in this sample may be carry-over from other donors' samples.

CDR3 residues: CASISKENYGYTF. The CDR3 bases are TGTGCCAGTATCTCAAAAGAGAACTATGGCTACACCTTC. The chain is built from TRBV19 and TRBJ1-2; no clear D gene. This CDR3 spans 13 amino acids. Germline CDR1 and CDR2: LNHDA and SQIVND (reference sequence). V lost 7 bases and J 2 bases, leaving 11 bases between the germline ends.